The next 14 T cell receptor beta chains were all read from a single sample in a study of T cell changes during pregnancy in multiple sclerosis. The repertoire was sequenced with immunoSEQ multiplex PCR; TCRdb's copy has only in-frame clones and lacks some. The table records around 42,000 clones, 88% of them present only once. The sequenced sample was peripheral blood, obtained in the first trimester of pregnancy. The origin of the receptors is a female donor in good health, enrolled as a control in a pregnancy study.

The rearrangement uses TRBV18 and TRBJ1-1; no firm D call. CDR1 is KGHSH, CDR2 LQKENI, per germline. This CDR3 region has 13 residues. The V gene lost 3 bases and the J gene lost 5 bases, with 10 bases spanning the gap. DNA for the CDR3: TGTGCCAGCTCACCCCCGGTACGGACTGAAGCTTTCTTT. This gives the protein CASSPPVRTEAFF.

J is TRBJ1-1 and V is TRBV27; no clear D. Trimming shortened V by 6 bases and J by 5 bases, and 19 bases separated the two germline ends. The CDR3 loop spans 15 amino acids. Per germline, CDR1 MNHEY and CDR2 SMNVEV (reference sequence). Here the CDR3 reads CASSPGGIRRTEAFF. The CDR3 bases are TGTGCCAGCAGCCCAGGAGGGATCCGTAGGACTGAAGCTTTCTTT.

The chain links TRBV7-3 to TRBJ2-6, with no clear D. CDR1 is SGHTA and CDR2 is FQGTGA in the germline V gene. V lost 6 bases and J lost 4, with 7 bases in between. The length of the CDR3 is 13 residues. This CDR3 reads CASRTRGANVLTF. In nucleotides, the CDR3 is TGTGCCAGCAGAACTCGGGGGGCCAACGTCCTGACTTTC.

V gene TRBV6-1 combines with J gene TRBJ1-5; a weak D match, TRBD1 (5 bases). Germline CDR1 reads MNHNS; CDR2 reads SASEGT. This CDR3 comprises 14 residues. The V end was cut by 4 bases, the J end by 2 bases, with 9 bases between. CDR3 DNA: TGTGCCAGCAGTGCGGGGGGGGGCAATCAGCCCCAGCATTTT. It yields the protein CASSAGGGNQPQHF.

V gene TRBV2 combines with J gene TRBJ1-2; TRBD1 matches at 12 bases. Losses at the gene ends were 7 bases for V and 4 bases for J; bases not matched to a gene: 19. Germline assignment: CDR1 SNHLY and CDR2 FYNNEI. This CDR3 comprises 19 residues. The CDR3 nucleotides are TGTGCCAGCATCCCCCTCGAGGGACAGGGGGCGCGGGGTGGCTATGGCTACACCTTC. It specifies CASIPLEGQGARGGYGYTF.

This rearrangement joins TRBV7-3 to TRBJ1-1; TRBD1 matches 7 bases. The CDR3 runs to 15 residues. Germline lookup yields CDR1 SGHTA and CDR2 FQGTGA. Trimming cost V 5 bases and J 6 bases; bases outside gene matches: 12. CDR3: CASSPTGADHPEAFF. In DNA form, the CDR3 reads TGTGCCAGCAGCCCCACAGGGGCGGACCACCCTGAAGCTTTCTTT.

This sequence joins TRBV12-5 and TRBJ2-3; possibly TRBD2 for D (7 bases). V was cut by 2 bases and J by 5 bases, with 20 bases left in between. CDR1 LGHNT and CDR2 FRNRAP come from the germline V gene. The CDR3 consists of 17 residues. CDR3 in amino acids: CASGLPPGLGGGDTQYF. The CDR3 nucleotides read TGTGCTAGTGGTTTGCCTCCCGGACTAGGGGGTGGAGATACGCAGTATTTT. The complete variable domain, with remaining parts taken from reference TRBV12-5 and TRBJ2-3, reads DARVTQTPRHKVTEMGQEVTMRCQPILGHNTVFWYRQTMMQGLELLAYFRNRAPLDDSGMPKDRFSAEMPDATLATLKIQPSEPRDSAVYFCASGLPPGLGGGDTQYFGPGTRLTVL.

The chain carries TRBV27 and TRBJ1-6; D is ambiguous. With 6 bases removed from V and 0 bases from J, the gap between germline ends came to 12 bases. The CDR3 sequence is 16 residues long. Germline V gene sequence: CDR1 MNHEY, CDR2 SMNVEV (reference sequence). The CDR3 loop is CASRETQISYNSPLHF. The CDR3 DNA reads TGTGCCAGCAGAGAGACACAAATCTCCTATAATTCACCCCTCCACTTT.

This chain links TRBV5-6 with TRBJ1-4; 8 bases match TRBD1. V dropped 2 bases and J dropped 8; count of bases not matched to a gene: 8. CDR1 and CDR2 from the germline V gene are SGHDT and YYEEEE. This CDR3 region has 15 residues. In DNA form, the CDR3 reads TGTGCCAGCAGCTTAGTGGACAGGGACGAGGAAAAACTGTTTTTT. Its translation is CASSLVDRDEEKLFF.

The CDR3 coding sequence is TGCGCCAGCAGCCAAGTTCGAGGGAGAAGAACTGAAGCTTTCTTT. The encoded protein is CASSQVRGRRTEAFF. The chain has TRBV4-1 and TRBJ1-1; D remains ambiguous. The V and J ends lost 1 base and 5 bases respectively, with 14 bases between them. This CDR3 is built from 15 residues. The germline CDR1 and CDR2 sequences are MGHRA and YSYEKL.

This sequence joins TRBV29-1 and TRBJ1-1, with 7 bases fitting TRBD1. CDR3 length equals 16 residues. V lost 6 bases, J lost 0 bases, and 13 bases stayed unmatched. CDR1 is SQVTM, CDR2 ANQGSEA, per germline. The CDR3 reads CSVATTGWDMNTEAFF. The CDR3 bases are TGCAGCGTCGCCACGACAGGGTGGGACATGAACACTGAAGCTTTCTTT. The full variable domain, rest sourced from reference TRBV29-1 and TRBJ1-1, is SAVISQKPSRDICQRGTSLTIQCQVDSQVTMMFWYRQQPGQSLTLIATANQGSEATYESGFVIDKFPISRPNLTFSTLTVSNMSPEDSSIYLCSVATTGWDMNTEAFFGQGTRLTVV.

The chain employs TRBV30 and TRBJ2-5; D may be TRBD1 (6 bases). V shed 2 bases and J shed 4 bases, with 8 bases lying between them. This CDR3 contains 12 residues. Per the germline V gene, CDR1 is GTSNPN and CDR2 is SVGIG (reference sequence). The CDR3 coding sequence is TGTGCCTGGAGTATAGGGGGAGAGACCCAGTACTTC. It is translated as CAWSIGGETQYF.

The chain joins TRBV2 to TRBJ2-1; 9 bases fit TRBD2. This CDR3 has 15 residues. The germline CDR1 and CDR2 sequences are SNHLY and FYNNEI. The ends lost 8 bases at V and 4 bases at J; junction bases unmatched: 9. The CDR3: CASRWREGVYNEQFF. As DNA, the CDR3 is TGTGCCAGCCGTTGGCGGGAGGGCGTATACAATGAGCAGTTCTTC.

The rearrangement links TRBV19 to TRBJ2-1; the D gene is possibly TRBD2 (5 bases). The V gene lost 0 bases and the J gene lost 9 bases, with 12 bases spanning the gap. The CDR3 is 14 amino acids. CDR1 is LNHDA, CDR2 SQIVND, per germline (reference sequence). The CDR3 protein is CASSIDRGRGEQFF. CDR3 in DNA: TGTGCCAGTAGTATAGATCGTGGACGGGGTGAGCAGTTCTTC. Drawing the rest from reference TRBV19 and TRBJ2-1, the complete variable domain is DGGITQSPKYLFRKEGQNVTLSCEQNLNHDAMYWYRQDPGQGLRLIYYSQIVNDFQKGDIAEGYSVSREKKESFPLTVTSAQKNPTAFYLCASSIDRGRGEQFFGPGTRLTVL.